The following is a T cell receptor beta chain sequence with its context. Its antigen is undetermined. The record originates from a study of beta chain features in type 1 diabetes. Study-wide results and limits: TCRB CDR3s were moderately but significantly shorter in Type 1 diabetes patients in all four CD4+ subsets.

The sequenced template was cDNA made from the entire isolated RNA. Sequenced by immunoSEQ multiplex PCR; TCRdb stores in-frame clones only, minus some. The table has 600,000 to 700,000 clones, around 11% seen once; the top ten hold about 0.11%. Per the germline V gene, CDR1 is SQVTM and CDR2 is ANQGSEA. Trimming cost V 4 bases and J 4 bases, with 11 bases left between them. CDR3 length: 13 amino acids. The sample consisted of naive CD4+ T cells from blood. The V and J genes are TRBV29-1 and TRBJ1-3; D remains ambiguous. This sequence was found in a man aged 25-45 years with type 1 diabetes. CDR3 in amino acids: CSVGISLGNTIYF. The CDR3 DNA reads TGCAGCGTTGGGATCAGCTTAGGAAACACCATATATTTT.